Below are 16 T cell receptor beta chains sequenced from a single sample in a study of shared clonotypes between healthy human individuals. Method: immunoSEQ multiplex PCR; TCRdb's copy keeps in-frame clones and lacks some. The sample lists some 900,000 clones; about three quarters were seen once. The source material was memory CD4+ T cells sorted from blood. Subset noted: CD45RA-negative fraction. The receptors originated from a man aged 18-30 years in good health.

A note on this clone: Other DNA sequences of this sample code for an identical CDR3. The V gene is TRBV7-3, the J gene TRBJ1-1; D call uncertain. The V gene lost 6 bases and the J gene lost 1 base, with 9 bases spanning the gap. This CDR3 is 13 amino acids long. CDR1 and CDR2 (germline): SGHTA, FQGTGA. CDR3 DNA: TGTGCCAGCAGTCAACAGAGGAACACTGAAGCTTTCTTT. Its translation: CASSQQRNTEAFF.

The sample holds a few counts of this clone. The chain combines TRBV5-6 with TRBJ2-1; D call uncertain. V gave up 4 bases and J gave up 4 bases, with 15 bases separating them. CDR3 size: 15 residues. Germline CDR1 reads SGHDT; CDR2 reads YYEEEE. The CDR3 DNA follows: TGTGCCAGCAGCCTCCGGGCCTTAAATTACAATGAGCAGTTCTTC. This translates into CASSLRALNYNEQFF.

This rearrangement joins TRBV7-9 to TRBJ2-4; the D gene could be TRBD1 or TRBD2 (6 bases each). Looked up from germline, CDR1 is SEHNR and CDR2 is FQNEAQ (reference sequence). The CDR3 is 15 amino acids. V was pared by 6 bases and J by 7 bases, with 19 bases between. CDR3 in amino acids: CASSQTGTAGNIQYF. The DNA for the CDR3 is TGTGCCAGCAGTCAAACAGGGACGGCGGGGAACATTCAGTACTTC.

Details on this clone: The sample contains more than one DNA sequence encoding this CDR3. The V call is TRBV28, the J call TRBJ1-5, with D maybe TRBD1 (6 bases). CDR1 MDHEN and CDR2 SYDVKM come from the germline V gene. Between the trimmed V and J ends, which lost 9 bases and 4 bases, there was a span of 13 bases. There are 13 residues in the CDR3. DNA of the CDR3: TGTGCCAGTTCTAGGGGGGGGAATCAGCCCCAGCATTTT. This translates into CASSRGGNQPQHF.

This clone was found a few times. The chain links TRBV28 to TRBJ1-5; 8 bases agree with TRBD1. V was clipped by 0 bases and J by 3 bases; unmatched bases: 1. The CDR3 spans 15 residues. From germline, CDR1 is MDHEN and CDR2 SYDVKM. In DNA form, the CDR3 reads TGTGCCAGCAGTTTATGGGACAGGGACAATCAGCCCCAGCATTTT. Its translation: CASSLWDRDNQPQHF. Based on the CDR3 plus reference TRBV28 and TRBJ1-5, the full variable domain is DVKVTQSSRYLVKRTGEKVFLECVQDMDHENMFWYRQDPGLGLRLIYFSYDVKMKEKGDIPEGYSVSREKKERFSLILESASTNQTSMYLCASSLWDRDNQPQHFGDGTRLSIL.

The CDR3 reads CASSSTGEVNEQFF. CDR3 coding DNA: TGCGCCAGCAGTTCGACAGGGGAGGTCAATGAGCAGTTCTTC. The V gene is TRBV10-1, the J gene TRBJ2-1, with 8 bases lining up with TRBD1. The CDR3 contains 14 residues. V trimming: 5 bases; J trimming: 6 bases; junction bases outside the gene matches: 6. Germline-derived CDR1 and CDR2 are WNHNN and SYGVQD (reference sequence).

The rearrangement uses TRBV6-1 and TRBJ2-7, with D perhaps matching TRBD1 (5 bases). The CDR3 is 14 residues long. V shed 4 bases and J shed 0 bases, with 10 bases lying between them. CDR1 MNHNS and CDR2 SASEGT come from the germline V gene. The CDR3 coding sequence is TGTGCCAGCAGTGCATTTCAGGGCTCCTACGAGCAGTACTTC. Its translation is CASSAFQGSYEQYF.

This sequence joins TRBV5-1 and TRBJ2-2, with 9 bases that match TRBD1. This CDR3 region has 16 residues. In germline, CDR1 is SGHRS, CDR2 YFSETQ. V was clipped by 5 bases and J by 0 bases; unmatched bases: 5. Here the CDR3 DNA reads TGCGCCAGCAGTTTGCGGACAGGGGCGAACACCGGGGAGCTGTTTTTT. Protein sequence: CASSLRTGANTGELFF.

This rearrangement joins TRBV30 to TRBJ2-2, with TRBD1 matching 7 bases. CDR1 is GTSNPN and CDR2 is SVGIG in the germline V gene (reference sequence). The V segment lost 8 bases and the J segment 5 bases; nucleotides outside the gene matches: 11. The CDR3 consists of 14 residues. The CDR3 coding sequence is TGTGCCCGGACCCCATTACAGGGGACCGGGGAGCTGTTTTTT. It yields the protein CARTPLQGTGELFF.

The chain carries TRBV7-9 and TRBJ2-6; D not resolved. The CDR3 sequence is 16 residues long. Germline V gene lookup returns CDR1 SEHNR and CDR2 FQNEAQ (reference sequence). The V end was cut by 3 bases, the J end by 3 bases, with 12 bases between. The CDR3 reads CASSFLGTLGANVLTF. The CDR3 bases are TGTGCCAGCAGCTTTCTAGGTACCCTTGGGGCCAACGTCCTGACTTTC.

The chain has TRBV12-5 and TRBJ1-4, with 7 bases aligning to TRBD1. The CDR3 consists of 14 residues. The germline V gene encodes CDR1 LGHNT and CDR2 FRNRAP. V was clipped by 5 bases and J by 4 bases; unmatched bases: 4. CDR3 DNA: TGTGCTAGTGGTAGAGGACAGGATAATGAAAAACTGTTTTTT. Translated: CASGRGQDNEKLFF.

This chain links TRBV7-9 with TRBJ2-5; 8 bases match TRBD1. CDR1 and CDR2 (germline): SEHNR, FQNEAQ (reference sequence). This CDR3 is built from 14 residues. V was clipped by 5 bases and J by 4 bases; unmatched bases: 6. CDR3 sequence: CASSPRQGPETQYF. In DNA, the CDR3 is TGTGCCAGCAGCCCCCGACAGGGGCCAGAGACCCAGTACTTC.

The rearrangement links TRBV5-1 to TRBJ2-5, with 10 bases identical to TRBD2. Germline V lookup: CDR1 SGHRS, CDR2 YFSETQ. The CDR3 consists of 15 residues. V was pared by 4 bases and J by 6 bases, with 9 bases of the junction left unmatched. In DNA, the CDR3 is TGCGCCAGCAGCCTGAGCGGGGGGGCCGGGAAGACCCAGTACTTC. Protein sequence: CASSLSGGAGKTQYF.

CDR3 coding DNA: TGCGCCAGCAGCCAAGAAGGGGGCGCCGGGGAGCTGTTTTTT. Protein sequence: CASSQEGGAGELFF. The V call is TRBV4-1, the J call TRBJ2-2; TRBD1 matches 7 bases. CDR1 and CDR2 from the germline V gene are MGHRA and YSYEKL. This CDR3 spans 14 amino acids. V lost 0 bases and J lost 6; bases outside the gene matches: 1.

The chain combines TRBV6-5 with TRBJ2-4; 10 bases map to TRBD2. Germline V gene data show CDR1 as MNHEY and CDR2 as SVGAGI. After removal of 4 bases from V and 6 bases from J, the junction contained 3 bases not matched to a gene. CDR3 length: 14 amino acids. The CDR3 DNA is TGTGCCAGCAGTTCTAGCGGGAGAAGAAACATTCAGTACTTC. This codes for CASSSSGRRNIQYF.

V gene TRBV6-5 combines with J gene TRBJ1-6; D remains unclear. V was trimmed by 2 bases and J by 7 bases, leaving 6 bases between them. The germline V gene encodes CDR1 MNHEY and CDR2 SVGAGI. The CDR3 runs to 13 residues. DNA of the CDR3: TGTGCCAGCAGTTACAACCAAAATTCACCCCTCCACTTT. Encoded protein: CASSYNQNSPLHF.